Presented here are 3 T cell receptor beta chains from one specimen sequenced in a study. The table came from immunoSEQ multiplex PCR; TCRdb's copy has only in-frame clones and leaves some out. The sample includes 68,000 or so clones, roughly 93% of them seen just once. Material for sequencing was PBMCs. The receptors stem from a man in his forties with rheumatoid arthritis.

The chain is built from TRBV7-9 and TRBJ2-3; D is possibly TRBD2 (6 bases). The CDR3 sequence is 19 residues long. The V end was cut by 7 bases, the J end by 0 bases, with 26 bases between. Germline V lookup: CDR1 SEHNR, CDR2 FQNEAQ (reference sequence). The CDR3 protein is CASNSDGDGRPSSTDTQYF. CDR3 nucleotide sequence: TGTGCCAGCAACTCCGACGGGGACGGGAGACCCTCTAGCACAGATACGCAGTATTTT.

CDR3 bases: TGTGCCAGCAGTTTAGCGGAGCCCATATATTTT. It specifies CASSLAEPIYF. The genes are TRBV28 and TRBJ1-3; D gene unclear. Germline V CDR1 and CDR2: MDHEN, SYDVKM. CDR3 size: 11 residues. V shed 2 bases and J shed 11 bases, with 7 bases lying between them.

This chain uses TRBV4-3 with TRBJ2-6; a weak D match, TRBD2 (6 bases). The germline gives CDR1 LGHNA, CDR2 YSLEER. Trimming removed 0 bases at V and 0 bases at J, with 18 bases between. This CDR3 contains 20 residues. DNA of the CDR3: TGCGCCAGCAGCCAAGAAGACTCGGCGCGGGGTTACTCTGGGGCCAACGTCCTGACTTTC. Translating it yields CASSQEDSARGYSGANVLTF.